The 11 T cell receptor beta chains below were found in one sample sequenced in a study of cytomegalovirus exposure and HLA in healthy donors. PCR employed 60 Vbeta and 13 Jbeta primers. The repertoire was sequenced with immunoSEQ multiplex PCR; TCRdb's copy has only in-frame clones and lacks some. The sample lists more than 150,000 clones, 76% seen once, with around 1.6% in the top ten. The sample comprised PBMCs. Source of these receptors: a man younger than 35 in good health and CMV-seronegative.

The CDR3 DNA sequence: TGTGCCTGGAGTCTGGGGACAGGGATTAACTATGGCTACACCTTC. It encodes CAWSLGTGINYGYTF. This chain links TRBV30 with TRBJ1-2; TRBD1 agrees at 9 bases. This CDR3 spans 15 amino acids. J lost 1 base, V lost 2 bases, and 5 bases had no gene match. Germline-derived CDR1 and CDR2 are GTSNPN and SVGIG (reference sequence).

This clone was detected only a few times. This chain links TRBV5-1 with TRBJ1-1; D call uncertain. Germline V gene data show CDR1 as SGHRS and CDR2 as YFSETQ. The CDR3 consists of 14 residues. The V gene lost 4 bases and the J gene lost 0 bases, with 10 bases spanning the gap. The CDR3 is CASSKAGLNTEAFF. The CDR3 nucleotides read TGCGCCAGCAGCAAAGCAGGTCTGAACACTGAAGCTTTCTTT.

The CDR3 protein is CASSPNRETQYF. The DNA for the CDR3 is TGTGCCAGCTCTCCGAATCGGGAGACCCAGTACTTC. This chain uses TRBV18 with TRBJ2-5, with D unclear. The CDR3 covers 12 residues. V lost 6 bases to trimming and J lost 5 bases, with 10 bases between them. CDR1 and CDR2 from the germline V gene are KGHSH and LQKENI.

The CDR3 sequence is CASSLDGTEYNEQFF. The CDR3 region has the DNA TGCGCCAGCAGCTTGGATGGGACAGAGTACAATGAGCAGTTCTTC. The chain employs TRBV5-1 and TRBJ2-1; TRBD1 matches at 7 bases. The J segment lost 4 bases and the V segment lost 0 bases, leaving 4 bases of the junction unmatched. Per germline, CDR1 SGHRS and CDR2 YFSETQ. This CDR3 comprises 15 residues.

The chain combines TRBV4-2 with TRBJ2-1; 13 nucleotides match TRBD2. CDR1 is LGHNA, CDR2 YNFKEQ, per germline. The CDR3 totals 19 residues. The trim removed 0 bases at V and 0 bases at J, leaving 5 bases unmatched. This chain's CDR3 is CASSQEPGLAGVSYNEQFF. The CDR3 nucleotides are TGTGCCAGCAGCCAAGAACCCGGACTAGCGGGAGTCTCCTACAATGAGCAGTTCTTC.

This chain connects TRBV7-3 to TRBJ2-1, with D possibly TRBD2 on 5 matching bases. From germline, CDR1 is SGHTA and CDR2 FQGTGA. The CDR3 extends over 11 amino acids. The germline V and J ends were trimmed by 5 bases and 9 bases, with 8 bases remaining between them. The CDR3 sequence is CASSVGGEQFF. CDR3 coding DNA: TGTGCCAGCAGCGTCGGAGGTGAGCAGTTCTTC.

The chain recombines TRBV6-9 with TRBJ2-5; D is perhaps TRBD1 (5 bases). V dropped 4 bases and J dropped 4 bases, with 34 bases sitting between them. The length of the CDR3 is 21 residues. CDR1 and CDR2 from the germline V gene are MNHGY and SVAAGI. The CDR3 spells CASSSAPVGRSRTCVRETQYF. CDR3 in DNA: TGTGCCAGCAGTTCGGCGCCAGTCGGACGATCCAGGACATGCGTGAGAGAGACCCAGTACTTC.

CDR3 nucleotides: TGTGCCAGCAGCCAAGAAGGGGGCGGGGGGGGCAAAAACATTCAGTACTTC. Protein: CASSQEGGGGGKNIQYF. This chain connects TRBV4-2 to TRBJ2-4, with 9 bases identical to TRBD2. The trim removed 0 bases at V and 3 bases at J, leaving 6 bases unmatched. CDR1 LGHNA and CDR2 YNFKEQ come from the germline V gene. This CDR3 spans 17 amino acids.

CDR3 coding DNA: TGTGCCAGCAGGGGGACAGGGAGGCCCCACGAGCAGTACTTC. It codes for CASRGTGRPHEQYF. V and J are TRBV28 and TRBJ2-7; TRBD1 aligns across 9 bases. The CDR3 totals 14 residues. The germline V gene has CDR1 MDHEN and CDR2 SYDVKM. V lost 6 bases and J lost 5; bases outside the gene matches: 8.

The chain joins TRBV28 to TRBJ2-3, with a weak D call TRBD2 (6 bases). The CDR3 has 14 residues. Germline CDR1 MDHEN, CDR2 SYDVKM. Deletions cut 6 bases from V and 1 base from J, with 11 bases between. The CDR3 region is CASSPGGGTDTQYF. In nucleotides, the CDR3 is TGTGCCAGCAGCCCCGGGGGTGGCACAGATACGCAGTATTTT. Variable domain in full (rest from reference TRBV28 and TRBJ2-3): DVKVTQSSRYLVKRTGEKVFLECVQDMDHENMFWYRQDPGLGLRLIYFSYDVKMKEKGDIPEGYSVSREKKERFSLILESASTNQTSMYLCASSPGGGTDTQYFGPGTRLTVL.

This clone was recorded a few times. The rearrangement uses TRBV5-1 and TRBJ1-4; possibly TRBD1 for D (6 bases). The CDR3 is 15 residues long. Trimming removed 4 bases at V and 8 bases at J, with 18 bases between. In germline, CDR1 is SGHRS, CDR2 YFSETQ. CDR3 residues: CASSQSGTSGEKLFF. The CDR3 DNA follows: TGCGCCAGCAGCCAATCCGGGACATCGGGGGAAAAACTGTTTTTT.